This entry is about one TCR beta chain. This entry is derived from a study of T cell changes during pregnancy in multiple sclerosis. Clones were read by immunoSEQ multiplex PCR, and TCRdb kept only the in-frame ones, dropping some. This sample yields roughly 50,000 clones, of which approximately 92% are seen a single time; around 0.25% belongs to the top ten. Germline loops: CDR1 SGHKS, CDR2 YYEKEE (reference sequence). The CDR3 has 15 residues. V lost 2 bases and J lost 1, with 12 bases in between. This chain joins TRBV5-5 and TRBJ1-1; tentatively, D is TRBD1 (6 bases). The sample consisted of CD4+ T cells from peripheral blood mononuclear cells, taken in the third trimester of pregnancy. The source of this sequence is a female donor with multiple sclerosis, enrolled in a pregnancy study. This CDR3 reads CASSFGIGGNTEAFF. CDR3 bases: TGTGCCAGCAGCTTTGGGATAGGGGGGAACACTGAAGCTTTCTTT. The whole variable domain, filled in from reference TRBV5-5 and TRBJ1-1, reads DAGVTQSPTHLIKTRGQQVTLRCSPISGHKSVSWYQQVLGQGPQFIFQYYEKEERGRGNFPDRFSARQFPNYSSELNVNALLLGDSALYLCASSFGIGGNTEAFFGQGTRLTVV.